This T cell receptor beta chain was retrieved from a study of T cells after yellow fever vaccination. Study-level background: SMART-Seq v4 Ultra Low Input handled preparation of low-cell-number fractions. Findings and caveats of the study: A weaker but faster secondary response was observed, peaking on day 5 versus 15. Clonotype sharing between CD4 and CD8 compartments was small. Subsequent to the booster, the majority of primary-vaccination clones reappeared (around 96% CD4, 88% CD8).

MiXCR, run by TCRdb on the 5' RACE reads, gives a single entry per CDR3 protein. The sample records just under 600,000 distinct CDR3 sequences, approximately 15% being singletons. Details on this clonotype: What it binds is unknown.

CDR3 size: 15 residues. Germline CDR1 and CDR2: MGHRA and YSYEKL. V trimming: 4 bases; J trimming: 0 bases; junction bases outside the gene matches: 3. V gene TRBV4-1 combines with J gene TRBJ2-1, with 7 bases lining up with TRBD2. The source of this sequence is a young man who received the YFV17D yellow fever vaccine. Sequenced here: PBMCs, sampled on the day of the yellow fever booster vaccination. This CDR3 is CASSPLAHSYNEQFF. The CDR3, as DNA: TGCGCCAGCAGCCCACTAGCGCACTCCTACAATGAGCAGTTCTTC.